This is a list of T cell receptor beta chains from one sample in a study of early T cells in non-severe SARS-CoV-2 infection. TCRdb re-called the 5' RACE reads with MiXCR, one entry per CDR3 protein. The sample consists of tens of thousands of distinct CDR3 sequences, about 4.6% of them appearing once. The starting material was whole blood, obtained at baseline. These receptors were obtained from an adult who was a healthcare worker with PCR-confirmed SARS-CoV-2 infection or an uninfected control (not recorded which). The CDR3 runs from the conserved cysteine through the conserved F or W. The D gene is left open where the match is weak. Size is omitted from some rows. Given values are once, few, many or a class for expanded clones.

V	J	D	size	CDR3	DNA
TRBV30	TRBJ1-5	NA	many	CAWSLGSNQPQHF	TGTGCCTGGAGTTTGGGTAGCAATCAGCCCCAGCATTTT
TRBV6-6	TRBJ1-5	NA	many	CASSYFGQPNQPQHF	TGTGCCAGCAGTTACTTCGGACAGCCGAATCAGCCCCAGCATTTT
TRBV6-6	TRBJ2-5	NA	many	CASSSIRGVMETQYF	TGTGCCAGCAGCTCTATTAGGGGCGTCATGGAGACCCAGTACTTC
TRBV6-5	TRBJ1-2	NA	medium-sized	CASSRTSDYGYTF	TGTGCCAGCAGCCGGACATCAGACTATGGCTACACCTTC
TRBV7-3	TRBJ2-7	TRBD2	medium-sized	CASSLDSGTFYEQYF	TGTGCCAGCAGCTTAGACAGCGGGACCTTCTACGAGCAGTACTTC
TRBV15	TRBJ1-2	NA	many	CATSRARDRSYGYTF	TGTGCCACCAGCAGAGCCCGGGACCGGTCCTATGGCTACACCTTC
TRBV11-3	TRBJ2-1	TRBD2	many	CASSPPIRREGPEFF	TGTGCCAGCAGCCCCCCCATTCGGCGGGAGGGCCCGGAGTTCTTC
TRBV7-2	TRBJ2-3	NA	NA	CASSQHQDTQYF	TGTGCCAGCAGCCAACATCAAGATACGCAGTATTTT
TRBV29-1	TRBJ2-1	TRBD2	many	CSVEGAGASYNEQFF	TGCAGCGTTGAGGGAGCGGGAGCCTCCTACAATGAGCAGTTCTTC
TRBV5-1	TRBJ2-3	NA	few	CASSLNGGGPDTQYF	TGCGCCAGCAGCTTGAACGGGGGCGGCCCAGATACGCAGTATTTT
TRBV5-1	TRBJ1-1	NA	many	CASSPDSNTEAFF	TGCGCCAGCAGCCCGGACAGCAACACTGAAGCTTTCTTT
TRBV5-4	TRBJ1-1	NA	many	CASSTGNTKNTEAFF	TGTGCCAGCAGCACAGGAAATACGAAGAACACTGAAGCTTTCTTT
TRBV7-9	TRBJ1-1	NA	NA	CASSLKAWGRGTEAFF	TGTGCCAGCAGCCTAAAAGCGTGGGGGCGCGGTACTGAAGCTTTCTTT
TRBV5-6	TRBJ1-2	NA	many	CASSRGRRADYNYGYTF	TGTGCCAGCAGCCGCGGCAGGAGGGCCGACTATAACTATGGCTACACCTTC
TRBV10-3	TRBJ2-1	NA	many	CAISGGGYNEQFF	TGTGCCATCAGTGGAGGGGGGTACAATGAGCAGTTCTTC
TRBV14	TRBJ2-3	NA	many	CASSHSPGLNTDTQYF	TGTGCCAGCAGCCATTCTCCGGGACTCAACACAGATACGCAGTATTTT
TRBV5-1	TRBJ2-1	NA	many	CASRLTIANNEQFF	TGCGCCAGCCGATTGACGATCGCAAACAATGAGCAGTTCTTC
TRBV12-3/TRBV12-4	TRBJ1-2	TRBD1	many	CASSPTGTGGGYTF	TGTGCCAGCAGTCCTACCGGGACAGGGGGCGGCTACACCTTC
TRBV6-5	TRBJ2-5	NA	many	CASAAQETQYF	TGTGCCAGCGCAGCGCAAGAGACCCAGTACTTC
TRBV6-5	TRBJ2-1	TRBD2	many	CASSTGLAADEQFF	TGTGCCAGCAGTACGGGACTAGCGGCCGATGAGCAGTTCTTC
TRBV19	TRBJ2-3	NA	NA	CASKQGGSTDTQYF	TGTGCCAGTAAGCAAGGGGGAAGCACAGATACGCAGTATTTT
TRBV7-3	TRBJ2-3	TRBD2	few	CASSSYGTILSTDTQYF	TGTGCCAGCAGCTCTTACGGGACTATACTTAGCACAGATACGCAGTATTTT
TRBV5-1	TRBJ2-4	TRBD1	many	CASSSGGDRGLAKNIQYF	TGCGCCAGCAGTTCTGGTGGGGACAGGGGGCTAGCCAAAAACATTCAGTACTTC
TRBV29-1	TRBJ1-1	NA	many	CSVRQNTEAFF	TGCAGCGTTAGGCAGAACACTGAAGCTTTCTTT
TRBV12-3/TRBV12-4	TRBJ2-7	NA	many	CASSFGDATYEQYF	TGTGCCAGCAGTTTTGGGGACGCCACTTACGAGCAGTACTTC
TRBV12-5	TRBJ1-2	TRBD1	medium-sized	CASGTQLQGKLSGYTF	TGTGCTAGTGGTACTCAATTACAGGGGAAGTTAAGTGGCTACACCTTC
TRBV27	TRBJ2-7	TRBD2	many	CASSLVAGDEQYF	TGTGCCAGCAGTTTAGTAGCGGGGGACGAGCAGTACTTC
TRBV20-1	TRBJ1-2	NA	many	CSATPDALYGYTF	TGCAGTGCAACCCCGGACGCCTTATATGGCTACACCTTC
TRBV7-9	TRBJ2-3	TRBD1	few	CASSLAGGGSDTQYF	TGTGCCAGCAGCTTAGCAGGGGGCGGCTCAGATACGCAGTATTTT
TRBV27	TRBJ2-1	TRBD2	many	CASSLVPSGHPPNEQFF	TGTGCCAGCAGTTTAGTCCCTAGCGGCCACCCCCCCAATGAGCAGTTCTTC
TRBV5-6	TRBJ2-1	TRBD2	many	CASSLGLAGQFF	TGTGCCAGCAGCTTGGGACTAGCCGGGCAGTTCTTC
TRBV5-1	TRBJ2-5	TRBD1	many	CASSYRSTGRETQYF	TGCGCCAGCAGCTACCGATCGACAGGGCGGGAGACCCAGTACTTC
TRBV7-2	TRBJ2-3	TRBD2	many	CASSLFPSGVDTQYF	TGTGCCAGCAGCTTATTTCCCAGCGGGGTAGATACGCAGTATTTT
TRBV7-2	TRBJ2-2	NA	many	CASSLRQGRTGELFF	TGTGCCAGCAGCTTAAGGCAGGGGAGGACCGGGGAGCTGTTTTTT
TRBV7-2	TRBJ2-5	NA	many	CASSLAASKETQYF	TGTGCCAGCAGCTTAGCTGCCAGCAAAGAGACCCAGTACTTC